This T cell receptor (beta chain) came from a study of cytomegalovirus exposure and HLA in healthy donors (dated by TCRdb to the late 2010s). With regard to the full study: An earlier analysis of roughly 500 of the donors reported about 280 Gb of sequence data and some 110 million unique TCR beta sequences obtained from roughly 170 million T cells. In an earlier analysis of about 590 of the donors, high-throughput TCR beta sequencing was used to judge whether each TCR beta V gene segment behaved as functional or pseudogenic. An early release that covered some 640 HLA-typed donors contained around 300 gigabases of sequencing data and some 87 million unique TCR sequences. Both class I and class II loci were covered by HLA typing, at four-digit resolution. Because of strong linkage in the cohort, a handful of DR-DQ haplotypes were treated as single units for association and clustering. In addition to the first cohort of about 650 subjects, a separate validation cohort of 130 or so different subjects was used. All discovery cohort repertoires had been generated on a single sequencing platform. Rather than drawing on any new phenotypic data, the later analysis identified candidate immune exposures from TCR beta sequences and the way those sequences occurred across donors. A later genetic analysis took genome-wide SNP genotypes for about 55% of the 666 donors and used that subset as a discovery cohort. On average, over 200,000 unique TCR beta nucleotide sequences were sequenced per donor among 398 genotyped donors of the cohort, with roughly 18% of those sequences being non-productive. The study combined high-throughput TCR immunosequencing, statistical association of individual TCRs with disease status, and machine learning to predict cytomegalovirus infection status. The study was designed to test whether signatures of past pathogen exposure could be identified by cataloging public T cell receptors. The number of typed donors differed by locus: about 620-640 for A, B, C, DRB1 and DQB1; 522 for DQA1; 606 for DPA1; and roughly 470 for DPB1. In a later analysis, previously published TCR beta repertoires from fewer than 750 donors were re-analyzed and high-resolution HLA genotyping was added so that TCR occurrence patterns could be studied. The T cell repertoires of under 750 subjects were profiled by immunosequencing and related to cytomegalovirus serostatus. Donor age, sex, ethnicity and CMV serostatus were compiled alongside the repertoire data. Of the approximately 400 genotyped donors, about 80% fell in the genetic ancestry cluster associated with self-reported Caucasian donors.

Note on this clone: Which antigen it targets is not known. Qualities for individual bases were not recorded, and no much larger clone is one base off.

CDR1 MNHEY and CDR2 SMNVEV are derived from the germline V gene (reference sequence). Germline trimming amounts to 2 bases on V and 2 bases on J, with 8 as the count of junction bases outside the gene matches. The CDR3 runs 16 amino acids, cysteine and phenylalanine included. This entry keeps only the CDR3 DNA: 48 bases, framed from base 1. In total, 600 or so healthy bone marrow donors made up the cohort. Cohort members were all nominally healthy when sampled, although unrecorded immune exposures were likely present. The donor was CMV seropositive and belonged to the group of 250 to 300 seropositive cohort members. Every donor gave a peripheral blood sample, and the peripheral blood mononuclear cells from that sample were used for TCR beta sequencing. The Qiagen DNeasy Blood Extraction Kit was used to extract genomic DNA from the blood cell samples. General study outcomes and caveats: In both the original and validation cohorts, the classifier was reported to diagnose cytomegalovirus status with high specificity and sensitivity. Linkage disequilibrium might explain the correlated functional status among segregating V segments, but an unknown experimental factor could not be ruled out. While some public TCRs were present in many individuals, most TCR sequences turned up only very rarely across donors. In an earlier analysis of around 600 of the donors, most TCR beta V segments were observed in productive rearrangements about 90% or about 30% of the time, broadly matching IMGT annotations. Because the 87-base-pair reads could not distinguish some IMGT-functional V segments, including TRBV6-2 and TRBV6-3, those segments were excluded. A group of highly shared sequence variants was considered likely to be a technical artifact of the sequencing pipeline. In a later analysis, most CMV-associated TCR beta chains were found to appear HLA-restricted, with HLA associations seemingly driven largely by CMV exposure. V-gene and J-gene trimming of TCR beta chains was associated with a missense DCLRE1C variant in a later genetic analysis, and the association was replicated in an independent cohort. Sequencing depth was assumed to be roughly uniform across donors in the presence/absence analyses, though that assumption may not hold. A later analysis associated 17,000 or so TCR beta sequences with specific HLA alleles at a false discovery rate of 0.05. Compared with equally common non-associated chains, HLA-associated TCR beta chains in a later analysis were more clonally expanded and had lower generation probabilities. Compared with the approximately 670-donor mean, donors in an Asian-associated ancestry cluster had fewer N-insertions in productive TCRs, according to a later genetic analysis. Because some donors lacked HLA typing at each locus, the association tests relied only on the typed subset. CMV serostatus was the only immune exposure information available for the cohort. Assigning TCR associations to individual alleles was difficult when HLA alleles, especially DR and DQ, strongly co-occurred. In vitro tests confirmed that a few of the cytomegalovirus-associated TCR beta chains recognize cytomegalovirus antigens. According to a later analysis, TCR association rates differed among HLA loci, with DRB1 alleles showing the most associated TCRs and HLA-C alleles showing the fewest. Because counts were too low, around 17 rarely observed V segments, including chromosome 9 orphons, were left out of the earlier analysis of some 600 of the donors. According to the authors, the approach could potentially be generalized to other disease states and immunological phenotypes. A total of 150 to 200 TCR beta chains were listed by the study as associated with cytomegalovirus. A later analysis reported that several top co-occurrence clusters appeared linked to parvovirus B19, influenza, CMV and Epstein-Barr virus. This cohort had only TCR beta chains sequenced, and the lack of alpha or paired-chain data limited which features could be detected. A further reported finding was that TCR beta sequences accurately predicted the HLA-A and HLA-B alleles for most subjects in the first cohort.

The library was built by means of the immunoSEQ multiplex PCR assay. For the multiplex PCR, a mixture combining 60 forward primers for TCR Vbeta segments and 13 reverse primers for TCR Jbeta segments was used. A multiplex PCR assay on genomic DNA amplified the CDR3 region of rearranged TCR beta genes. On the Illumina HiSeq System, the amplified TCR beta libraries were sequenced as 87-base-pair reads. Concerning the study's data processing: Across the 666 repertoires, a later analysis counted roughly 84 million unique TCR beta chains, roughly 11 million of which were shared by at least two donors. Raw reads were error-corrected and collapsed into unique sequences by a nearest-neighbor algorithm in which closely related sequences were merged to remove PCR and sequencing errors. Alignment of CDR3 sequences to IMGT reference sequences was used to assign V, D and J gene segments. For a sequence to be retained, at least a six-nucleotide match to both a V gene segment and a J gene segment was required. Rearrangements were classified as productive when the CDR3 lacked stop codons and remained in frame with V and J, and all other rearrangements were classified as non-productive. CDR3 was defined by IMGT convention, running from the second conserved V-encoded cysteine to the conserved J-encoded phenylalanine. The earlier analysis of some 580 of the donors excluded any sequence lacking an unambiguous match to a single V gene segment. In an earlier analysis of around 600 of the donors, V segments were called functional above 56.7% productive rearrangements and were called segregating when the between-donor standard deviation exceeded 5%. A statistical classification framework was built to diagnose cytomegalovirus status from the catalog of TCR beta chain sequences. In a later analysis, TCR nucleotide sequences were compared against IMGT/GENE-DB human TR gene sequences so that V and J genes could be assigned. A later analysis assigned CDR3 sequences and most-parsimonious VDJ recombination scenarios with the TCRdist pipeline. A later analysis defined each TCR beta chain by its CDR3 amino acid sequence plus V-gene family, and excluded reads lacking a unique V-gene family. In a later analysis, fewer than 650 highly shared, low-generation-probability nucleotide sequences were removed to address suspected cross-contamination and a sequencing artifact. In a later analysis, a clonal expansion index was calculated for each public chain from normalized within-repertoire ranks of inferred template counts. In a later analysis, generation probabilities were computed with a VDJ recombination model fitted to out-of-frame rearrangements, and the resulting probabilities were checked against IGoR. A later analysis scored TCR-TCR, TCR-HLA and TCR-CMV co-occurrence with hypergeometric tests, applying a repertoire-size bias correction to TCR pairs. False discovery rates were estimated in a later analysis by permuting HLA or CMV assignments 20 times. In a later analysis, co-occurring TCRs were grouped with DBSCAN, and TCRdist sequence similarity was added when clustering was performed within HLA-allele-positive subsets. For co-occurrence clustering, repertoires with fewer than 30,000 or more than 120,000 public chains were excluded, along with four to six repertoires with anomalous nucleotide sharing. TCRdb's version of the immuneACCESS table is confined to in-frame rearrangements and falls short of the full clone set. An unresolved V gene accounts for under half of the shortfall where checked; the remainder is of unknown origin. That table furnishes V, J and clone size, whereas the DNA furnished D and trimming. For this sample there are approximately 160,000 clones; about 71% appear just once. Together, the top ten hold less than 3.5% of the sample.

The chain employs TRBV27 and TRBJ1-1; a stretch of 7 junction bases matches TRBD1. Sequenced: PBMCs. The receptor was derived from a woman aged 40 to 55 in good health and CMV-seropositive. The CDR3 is CASSLKRGQINTEAFF. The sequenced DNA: TGTGCCAGCAGTTTAAAACGGGGACAGATCAACACTGAAGCTTTCTTT.